This TCR beta chain is from a study of T cells in women clearing cervical HPV infection. Study context: Case blood drawn at lesion detection; control blood after infection cleared.

Study-level results: TRBV6-7 relative abundance averaged approximately 0.1% in cases and around 0.17% in controls. CIN3+ cases had significantly higher TCR repertoire richness than controls, but evenness did not differ.

Each participant carried one incident cervical HPV16 infection only. Germline-derived CDR1 and CDR2 are SNHLY and FYNNEI. The CDR3 is 14 amino acids. V was shortened by 6 bases and J by 7 bases, with 18 bases between the two germline ends. Comments on this clone: Its matching antigen is unknown. The missing CDR3 end, 3 residues past where the read stops, is filled in from the germline J gene.

Libraries were prepared by immunoSEQ multiplex PCR; TCRdb keeps only in-frame clonotypes and omits some of them. The listing records more than 15,000 clones. The rearrangement joins TRBV2 to TRBJ2-5; D possibly corresponds to TRBD1 (6 bases). The sequence derives from a woman aged 18 to 69 with a cervical HPV16 infection that either progressed to CIN3+ or cleared (not recorded which). Material: blood buffy coat. The part of the CDR3 DNA that was read is TGTGCCAGCAGCGCAGACAGGATTTCGGGGACC. This sequence encodes CASSADRISGT. The CDR3 as a whole reads CASSADRISGTQYF.